This T cell receptor (beta chain) was captured by sequencing in a study of control samples from healthy donors and cancer patients. Germline loops: CDR1 MNHEY, CDR2 SVGAGI. The CDR3 is 15 residues long. V lost 0 bases and J lost 7, with 10 bases in between. Sequenced by immunoSEQ multiplex PCR; TCRdb stores in-frame clones only, minus some. The repertoire holds 95,000 to 150,000 clones, roughly 92% seen once, with 0.55% to 0.65% in the top ten. The chain has TRBV6-5 and TRBJ1-6, with D perhaps TRBD1 (6 bases). This clonotype originated in a man older than 75 with head and neck cancer. Sample: PBMCs. The chain's CDR3 is CASSYSKGGNSPLHF. The CDR3 DNA reads TGTGCCAGCAGTTACTCTAAGGGGGGGAATTCACCCCTCCACTTT.